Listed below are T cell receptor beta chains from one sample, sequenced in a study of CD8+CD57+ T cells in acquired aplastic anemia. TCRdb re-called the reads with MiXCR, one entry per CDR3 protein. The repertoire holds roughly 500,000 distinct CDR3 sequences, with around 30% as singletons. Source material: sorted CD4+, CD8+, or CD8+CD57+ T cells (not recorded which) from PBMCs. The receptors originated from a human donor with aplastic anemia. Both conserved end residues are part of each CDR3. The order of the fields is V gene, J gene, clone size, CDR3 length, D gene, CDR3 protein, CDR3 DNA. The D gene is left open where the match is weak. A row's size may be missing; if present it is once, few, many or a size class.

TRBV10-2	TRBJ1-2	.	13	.	CASREGLNYGYTF	TGTGCCAGCCGCGAGGGATTAAACTATGGCTACACCTTC
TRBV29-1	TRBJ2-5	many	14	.	CSASIGGAQETQYF	TGCAGCGCCTCTATAGGGGGGGCCCAAGAGACCCAGTACTTC
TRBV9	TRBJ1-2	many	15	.	CASSGGRKKQYGYTF	TGTGCCAGCAGCGGGGGACGGAAGAAACAATATGGCTACACCTTC
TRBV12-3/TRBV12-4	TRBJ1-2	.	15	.	CASSLGSTGHYGYTF	TGTGCCAGCAGTTTGGGTTCAACAGGCCACTATGGCTACACCTTC
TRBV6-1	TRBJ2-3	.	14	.	CASSPPAPTDTQYF	TGTGCCAGCAGTCCTCCGGCCCCCACAGATACGCAGTATTTT
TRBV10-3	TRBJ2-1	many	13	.	CAISVNWQNEQFF	TGTGCCATCAGTGTAAACTGGCAAAATGAGCAGTTCTTC
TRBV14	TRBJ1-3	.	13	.	CASSKGLGNTVYF	TGTGCCAGCAGCAAGGGGCTAGGAAACACCGTATATTTT
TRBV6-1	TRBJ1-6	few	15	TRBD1	CASSEARTGDSPLHF	TGTGCCAGCAGTGAAGCGAGGACAGGGGATTCACCCCTCCACTTT
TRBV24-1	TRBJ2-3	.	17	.	CATSDKEGGSATDTQYF	TGTGCCACCAGTGATAAAGAAGGCGGGTCCGCCACAGATACGCAGTATTTT
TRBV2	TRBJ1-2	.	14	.	CASSLIRGPYGYTF	TGTGCCAGCAGTTTAATTAGAGGTCCCTATGGCTACACCTTC
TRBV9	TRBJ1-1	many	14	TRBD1	CASSSTGENTEAFF	TGTGCCAGCAGCTCGACAGGGGAGAACACTGAAGCTTTCTTT
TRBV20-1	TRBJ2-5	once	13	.	CSAVPSLQETQYF	TGCAGTGCGGTCCCCTCCCTCCAAGAGACCCAGTACTTC
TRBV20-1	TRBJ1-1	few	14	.	CSARLGHMNTEAFF	TGCAGTGCTAGATTAGGACACATGAACACTGAAGCTTTCTTT
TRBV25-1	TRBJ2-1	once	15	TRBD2	CASRTSGGVYNEQFF	TGTGCCAGCAGAACTAGCGGGGGAGTTTACAATGAGCAGTTCTTC
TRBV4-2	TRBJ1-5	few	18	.	CASSQLPAGNLGNQPQHF	TGTGCCAGCAGCCAACTTCCCGCGGGGAATCTCGGCAATCAGCCCCAGCATTTT
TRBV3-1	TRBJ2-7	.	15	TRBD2	CASSRAGVGTYEQYF	TGTGCCAGCAGCCGAGCGGGAGTAGGCACCTACGAGCAGTACTTC
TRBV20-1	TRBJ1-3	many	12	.	CSARTYRGTIYF	TGCAGTGCCAGGACATATCGCGGCACCATATATTTT
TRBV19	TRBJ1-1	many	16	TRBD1	CASSKRTGGQNTEAFF	TGTGCCAGTAGTAAAAGGACAGGGGGACAGAACACTGAAGCTTTCTTT
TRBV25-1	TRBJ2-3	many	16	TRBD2	CASSAPRAGGTDTQYF	TGTGCCAGCAGTGCTCCGCGGGCGGGGGGGACAGATACGCAGTATTTT
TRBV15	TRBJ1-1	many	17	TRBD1	CATSLGQGKKSLAEAFF	TGTGCCACCAGCCTAGGACAGGGAAAGAAAAGTTTGGCTGAAGCTTTCTTT
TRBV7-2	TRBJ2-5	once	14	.	CASSLAGDGETQYF	TGTGCCAGCAGCTTAGCGGGAGATGGAGAGACCCAGTACTTC
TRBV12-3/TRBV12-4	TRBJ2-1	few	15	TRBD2	CASTPGTSGLNEQFF	TGTGCCAGCACCCCGGGGACTAGCGGCCTCAATGAGCAGTTCTTC
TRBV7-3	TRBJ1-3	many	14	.	CASSLGPAGNTIYF	TGTGCCAGCAGCTTAGGGCCTGCTGGAAACACCATATATTTT
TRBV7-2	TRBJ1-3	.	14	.	CASSRESSGNTIYF	TGTGCCAGCAGCCGGGAGAGCTCTGGAAACACCATATATTTT
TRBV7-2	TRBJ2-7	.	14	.	CASSLGPASYEQYF	TGTGCCAGCAGCTTGGGACCAGCCTCCTACGAGCAGTACTTC
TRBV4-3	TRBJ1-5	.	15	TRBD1	CASSQTGDHNQPQHF	TGCGCCAGCAGTCAGACAGGGGATCACAATCAGCCCCAGCATTTT
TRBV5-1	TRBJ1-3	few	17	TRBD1	CASSFGQEPFSGNTIYF	TGCGCCAGCAGCTTCGGACAGGAACCTTTCTCTGGAAACACCATATATTTT
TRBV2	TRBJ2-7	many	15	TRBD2	CASRTGGGSSYEQYF	TGTGCCAGCAGAACTGGGGGGGGGAGCTCCTACGAGCAGTACTTC
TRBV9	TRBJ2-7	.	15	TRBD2	CASRKQPGGLGEQYF	TGTGCCAGCAGGAAACAACCGGGAGGATTGGGTGAGCAGTACTTC
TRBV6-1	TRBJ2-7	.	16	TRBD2	CASRRCSGKNSYEQYF	TGTGCCAGCAGGCGATGTAGCGGGAAGAACTCCTACGAGCAGTACTTC
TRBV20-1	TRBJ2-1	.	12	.	CSARDLIGEQFF	TGCAGTGCTAGAGACCTAATCGGTGAGCAGTTCTTC
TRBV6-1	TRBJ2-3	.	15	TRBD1	CASSGPAGGGDTQYF	TGTGCCAGCAGTGGACCGGCAGGGGGCGGGGATACGCAGTATTTT
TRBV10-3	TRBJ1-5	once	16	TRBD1	CASSPLSGQGHQPQHF	TGTGCCAGCAGTCCCCTATCAGGACAGGGCCATCAGCCCCAGCATTTT
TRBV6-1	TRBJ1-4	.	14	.	CASSLSTVAEKLFF	TGTGCCAGCAGCTTATCTACAGTGGCTGAAAAACTGTTTTTT
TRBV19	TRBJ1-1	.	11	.	CASKWGHIGFF	TGTGCCAGTAAGTGGGGGCATATAGGTTTCTTT
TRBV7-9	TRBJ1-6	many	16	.	CASSPVKPANNSPLHF	TGTGCCAGCAGCCCCGTTAAGCCAGCAAATAATTCACCCCTCCACTTT
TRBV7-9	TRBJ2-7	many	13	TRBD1	CASSYAQGIGQYF	TGTGCCAGCAGCTATGCACAGGGGATCGGGCAGTACTTC
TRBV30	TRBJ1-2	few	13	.	CAWRGGTLYGYTF	TGTGCCTGGAGGGGCGGGACACTCTATGGCTACACCTTC
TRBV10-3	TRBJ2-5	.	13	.	CAISESGDETQYF	TGTGCCATCAGTGAGTCAGGGGACGAGACCCAGTACTTC
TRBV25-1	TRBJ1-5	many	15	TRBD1	CASSATGGRGQPQHF	TGTGCCAGCAGTGCGACAGGGGGCAGGGGTCAGCCCCAGCATTTT
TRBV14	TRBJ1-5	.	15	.	CASSQGRNSNQPQHF	TGTGCCAGCAGCCAAGGTCGTAATAGCAATCAGCCCCAGCATTTT
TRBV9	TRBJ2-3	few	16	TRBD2	CASSVGGGGDTDTQYF	TGTGCCAGCAGCGTAGGCGGCGGGGGGGACACAGATACGCAGTATTTT
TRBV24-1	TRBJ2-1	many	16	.	CATSDAGTHSPNEQFF	TGTGCCACCAGTGATGCCGGGACTCATTCCCCCAATGAGCAGTTCTTC
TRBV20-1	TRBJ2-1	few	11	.	CSASIDNEQFF	TGCAGTGCTAGCATAGACAATGAGCAGTTCTTC